This entry is about one T cell receptor (beta chain). Its antigen has not been determined. Base qualities are missing; no much larger clone stands one base away. The sample belongs to a study of graft-versus-host responses after intestinal transplantation (dated by TCRdb to about 2021). Regarding the study in general: Recipients received multivisceral, liver-intestinal, or isolated intestinal transplants. Every recipient was given anti-thymocyte globulin induction, then maintenance tacrolimus and steroids for 2 to 4 years. After intestinal transplantation, graft-versus-host and host-versus-graft alloreactive T cell clones in the graft, circulation and bone marrow were tracked using bulk TCR-beta CDR3 sequencing. To identify alloreactive clones, pre-transplant mixed lymphocyte reaction products were sequenced and compared with unstimulated pre-transplant donor and recipient T cells. The cohort enrolled 24 intestinal transplant recipients, one of whom was a retransplant, and 3 patients without pretransplant specimens were excluded. A peak of at least 4% donor T cells among recipient peripheral blood mononuclear cells was the definition used for donor T cell macrochimerism. Rather than going through the commercial service, samples from a few later patients were sequenced in-house on an Illumina MiSeq and processed with MiXCR.

Overall study outcomes, separate from this receptor: GvH clones were detected in recipient bone marrow, and some appeared earlier in ileal mucosa or blood, consistent with an intestinal mucosal origin. The relatively low number and heterogeneity of intestinal transplant patients limited the conclusions. Early after transplant, declines in HvG clones were associated with peak levels of circulating GvH clones. High GvH to HvG T cell clonal ratios were observed in the allografts of patients with donor T cell macrochimerism.

Explained via the paper, the time point label denotes: cells obtained before transplantation from donor or recipient. CD3+CD4+ and CD3+CD8+ populations were FACS-sorted from unstimulated pre-transplant donor and recipient cells taken from spleen or lymph nodes. Libraries were constructed by the immunoSEQ multiplex PCR assay. In most patients, genomic DNA was isolated using the Qiagen DNeasy Blood and Tissue Kit and sent frozen to Adaptive Biotechnologies for TCR sequencing. Adaptive Biotechnologies carried out high-throughput TCR-beta CDR3 sequencing of genomic DNA for most patients. The authors' pipeline ran thus. TCR sequencing data were retrieved from Adaptive's ImmunoSEQ software for 15 to 20 patients, whereas a few other patients were processed with MiXCR and VDJtools. To correct CD4 versus CD8 sorting errors, any sequence found in both subsets at a frequency ratio below 5:1 was removed. CDR3 nucleotide sequences shared between donor and recipient were removed because the origin of such sequences could not be assigned. To be classed as alloreactive, a clone needed at least 2-fold expansion over unstimulated cells and a minimum CFSE-low frequency of 0.002% (template counts) or 0.001% (read counts). Clones were considered mappable if detected in sequenced pre-transplant spleen, lymph node, or MLR CFSE-low populations of the donor or recipient. The cumulative frequency of alloreactive clones was calculated as a percentage of all sequences, weighted by copy number. This immuneACCESS table, as held by TCRdb, lists in-frame sequences with V and J called but not all clones. Of the missing ones, under half trace to an unresolved V gene in checked studies; the others have no known cause. D and trimming come from the DNA, and the V and J calls and clone size come from that table. The sample table contains tens of thousands of clones; only one count was recorded for about nine tenths of them. The ten largest clonotypes hold about 2.6% of the sample.

Specimen: unstimulated CD4+ T cells sorted from spleen or lymph node cells, collected before transplant. This TCR derives from a human donor who was the organ donor for an intestinal transplant.

CDR3 protein: CASSHRTNTDTQYF. The DNA sequence is as follows: TGTGCCAGCAGCCACCGGACCAACACAGATACGCAGTATTTT. The rearrangement joined TRBV7-3 to TRBJ2-3, with no confidently assigned D gene. Reading the germline V gene gives CDR1 SGHTA and CDR2 FQGTGA. V is shortened by 5 bases, J by 2 bases, and the region joining them spans 11 bases. The CDR3 covers 14 residues, taking in both the cysteine and the phenylalanine. Only CDR3 DNA remains: 42 bases, in frame from the first base.